This T cell receptor beta chain was found in a study of patients and donors after allogeneic stem cell transplantation. V trimming: 8 bases; J trimming: 6 bases; junction bases outside the gene matches: 7. Germline CDR1 reads SGHVS; CDR2 reads FQNEAQ. The CDR3 totals 13 residues. TCRdb reprocessed the RT-PCR reads via MiXCR and lists one record per CDR3 protein. In the table there are about 410,000 distinct CDR3 sequences, under 20% of which are singletons. The chain is built from TRBV7-8 and TRBJ2-5, with 9 bases aligning to TRBD2. This sequence originates from a human donor who was either an allogeneic HSCT recipient or a stem cell or donor lymphocyte infusion donor (not recorded which). It is not recorded whose cells these are; they may come from a transplant donor. The source material was blood, either unsorted or a sorted T cell fraction (not recorded which). The CDR3 spells CASEPAGGKTQYF. Written as DNA, the CDR3 is TGTGCCAGCGAGCCTGCGGGAGGGAAGACCCAGTACTTC.